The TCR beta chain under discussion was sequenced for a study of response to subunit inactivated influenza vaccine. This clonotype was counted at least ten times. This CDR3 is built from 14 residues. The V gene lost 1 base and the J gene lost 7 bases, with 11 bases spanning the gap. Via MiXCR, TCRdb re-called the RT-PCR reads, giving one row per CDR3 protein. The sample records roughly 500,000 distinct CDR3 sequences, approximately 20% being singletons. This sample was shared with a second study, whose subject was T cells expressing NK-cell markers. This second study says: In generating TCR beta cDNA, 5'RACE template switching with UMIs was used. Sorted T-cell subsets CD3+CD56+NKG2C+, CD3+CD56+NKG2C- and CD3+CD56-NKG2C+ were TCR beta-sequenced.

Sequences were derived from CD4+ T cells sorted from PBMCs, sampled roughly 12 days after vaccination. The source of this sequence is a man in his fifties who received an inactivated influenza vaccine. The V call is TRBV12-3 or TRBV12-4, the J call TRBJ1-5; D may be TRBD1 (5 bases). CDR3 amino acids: CASSLDGGRQPQHF. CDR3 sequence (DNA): TGTGCCAGCAGTTTAGACGGGGGGAGACAGCCCCAGCATTTT.